A selection of T cell receptor beta chains follows, all from one sample in a study of a mutant IDH1 vaccine in newly diagnosed glioma. Their cognate antigens are unknown. Sequencing was performed with immunoSEQ multiplex PCR; in TCRdb, only in-frame clones are kept and a portion is missing. The data contain 50,000 to 70,000 clones, about 80% of them singletons. The sequencing here drew on PBMCs, taken from a glioma patient whose treatment included an IDH1 peptide vaccine. The origin of the receptors is a young woman with glioma. Some clones in this sample may be carry-over from other donors' samples. The CDR3 runs from the conserved cysteine through the conserved F or W. A D gene is named only where the DNA matches it firmly. Clone sizes are given selectively: once, few, many, or a class where the clone is expanded.

J gene,clone size,D gene,V gene,CDR3 protein,CDR3 DNA
TRBJ1-1,-,-,TRBV7-8,CASSYEGPNTEAFF,TGTGCCAGCAGCTACGAGGGGCCGAACACTGAAGCTTTCTTT
TRBJ2-3,few,TRBD2,TRBV12-5,CASATTAPWARVAGARVDTQYF,TGTGCTAGTGCAACGACCGCACCTTGGGCTCGAGTAGCGGGAGCGAGAGTAGATACGCAGTATTTT
TRBJ2-7,-,-,TRBV5-1,CASSLKGEGHYEQYF,TGCGCCAGCAGCTTGAAGGGGGAGGGCCATTACGAGCAGTACTTC
TRBJ1-2,few,-,TRBV6-1,CASTGQGGYTF,TGTGCCAGCACCGGTCAGGGTGGCTACACCTTC
TRBJ1-5,-,-,TRBV7-9,CASSSDGDPNQPQHF,TGTGCCAGCAGTTCGGACGGGGATCCCAATCAGCCCCAGCATTTT
TRBJ2-7,-,TRBD1,TRBV29-1,CSVEGDRAYEQYF,TGCAGCGTTGAAGGGGACAGGGCCTACGAGCAGTACTTC
TRBJ2-5,-,-,TRBV4-2,CASSQGRRAAGGETQYF,TGTGCCAGCAGCCAAGGGAGGCGGGCTGCCGGGGGAGAGACCCAGTACTTC
TRBJ1-3,-,-,TRBV6-5,CASSFGNTIYF,TGTGCCAGCAGTTTTGGAAACACCATATATTTT
TRBJ2-2,-,-,TRBV5-4,CASSLRLGGTGELFF,TGTGCCAGCAGCTTGCGGTTGGGAGGCACCGGGGAGCTGTTTTTT
TRBJ1-6,-,-,TRBV6-5,CASSTGTGGSPLHF,TGTGCCAGCAGCACCGGGACCGGAGGTTCACCCCTCCACTTT
TRBJ1-6,-,-,TRBV9,CASSVDGGAYNSPLHF,TGTGCCAGCAGCGTAGATGGGGGAGCCTATAATTCACCCCTCCACTTT
TRBJ1-2,-,-,TRBV7-2,CASSYLRDNYGYTF,TGTGCCAGCAGCTATCTCCGGGACAACTATGGCTACACCTTC
TRBJ1-4,-,-,TRBV4-3,CASSPSGGGAEKLFF,TGCGCCAGCAGCCCCTCGGGTGGGGGCGCGGAAAAACTGTTTTTT
TRBJ2-2,-,-,TRBV9,CASSEKGGELFF,TGTGCCAGCAGCGAGAAGGGTGGGGAGCTGTTTTTT
TRBJ1-2,-,-,TRBV5-6,CASSLGRTAANYGYTF,TGTGCCAGCAGCTTGGGGAGGACTGCTGCTAACTATGGCTACACCTTC
TRBJ1-4,-,TRBD1,TRBV9,CASSARTGFEKLFF,TGTGCCAGCAGCGCGCGGACAGGGTTCGAGAAACTGTTTTTT
TRBJ1-2,-,-,TRBV4-1,CASSQVGPATYGYTF,TGCGCCAGCAGCCAAGTAGGTCCAGCCACATATGGCTACACCTTC
TRBJ1-1,-,TRBD1,TRBV4-1,CASSLTGAPEAFF,TGCGCCAGCAGCCTTACAGGGGCCCCTGAAGCTTTCTTT
TRBJ1-1,-,TRBD1,TRBV5-1,CASSATGVRTEAFF,TGCGCCAGCAGCGCAACAGGGGTACGTACTGAAGCTTTCTTT
TRBJ1-5,-,-,TRBV19,CASSITESGTSHF,TGTGCCAGTAGTATCACAGAATCTGGGACATCGCATTTT
TRBJ1-5,-,-,TRBV19,CASSMGSNQPQHF,TGTGCCAGTAGTATGGGTAGCAATCAGCCCCAGCATTTT
TRBJ1-1,-,TRBD1,TRBV7-8,CASSPGQGRTEAFF,TGTGCCAGCAGCCCGGGACAGGGGAGAACTGAAGCTTTCTTT
TRBJ1-5,few,-,TRBV28,CASSLGSNQPQHF,TGTGCCAGCAGTTTGGGTAGCAATCAGCCCCAGCATTTT
TRBJ2-3,-,-,TRBV6-4,CASSDLGSGSTDTQYF,TGTGCCAGCAGTGACTTAGGTAGCGGAAGCACAGATACGCAGTATTTT
TRBJ2-5,-,-,TRBV25-1,CATVLGETQYF,TGTGCCACGGTCCTGGGGGAGACCCAGTACTTC
TRBJ1-1,-,-,TRBV6-5,CASSSLVGTEAFF,TGTGCCAGCAGTTCCCTCGTTGGCACTGAAGCTTTCTTT
TRBJ2-1,few,-,TRBV5-1,CASSLFGGEQFF,TGCGCCAGCAGCTTGTTCGGGGGTGAGCAGTTCTTC
TRBJ1-6,few,TRBD1,TRBV6-6,CASTPIQGAGGSPLHF,TGTGCCAGCACCCCAATACAGGGGGCCGGTGGTTCACCCCTCCACTTT
TRBJ1-1,-,-,TRBV15,CATSRAGWAEAFF,TGTGCCACCAGCAGAGCAGGGTGGGCTGAAGCTTTCTTT
TRBJ2-3,-,-,TRBV5-1,CASSFGRGESTSTDTQYF,TGCGCCAGCAGCTTTGGAAGGGGCGAATCGACTAGCACAGATACGCAGTATTTT
TRBJ2-3,-,-,TRBV7-2,CASSLAGRDTQYF,TGTGCCAGCAGCTTAGCGGGGAGAGATACGCAGTATTTT
TRBJ1-4,-,-,TRBV4-3,CASSQDHGWGDEKLFF,TGCGCCAGCAGCCAAGATCATGGGTGGGGTGATGAAAAACTGTTTTTT
TRBJ2-7,-,-,TRBV5-1,CASSLDSQYEQYF,TGCGCCAGCAGCTTAGACAGCCAATACGAGCAGTACTTC
TRBJ2-2,-,TRBD1,TRBV19,CASNRGDRDSGELFF,TGTGCCAGCAACAGGGGGGACAGGGATTCCGGGGAGCTGTTTTTT
TRBJ2-2,-,-,TRBV5-4,CASRSYAGELFF,TGTGCCAGCAGATCGTACGCCGGGGAGCTGTTTTTT
TRBJ1-1,-,-,TRBV7-3,CASSPSHGLTEAFF,TGTGCCAGCAGCCCAAGCCACGGCCTCACTGAAGCTTTCTTT
TRBJ1-5,-,-,TRBV6-5,CASEAAPNQPQHF,TGTGCCAGCGAGGCAGCACCCAATCAGCCCCAGCATTTT
TRBJ2-3,-,TRBD2,TRBV5-4,CASSLGSGGRTDTQYF,TGTGCCAGCAGCTTGGGAAGCGGGGGGCGCACAGATACGCAGTATTTT
TRBJ2-7,once,-,TRBV2,CASSAMVVGEQYF,TGTGCCAGCAGTGCTATGGTCGTGGGGGAGCAGTACTTC
TRBJ1-3,-,TRBD1,TRBV6-6,CAYSTGGGNTIYF,TGTGCCTACTCAACAGGGGGCGGAAACACCATATATTTT
TRBJ1-2,-,-,TRBV6-4,CASSSSGNGYTF,TGTGCCAGCAGTTCCTCAGGAAATGGCTACACCTTC
TRBJ1-5,-,TRBD1,TRBV7-2,CASSLRGTGVQPQHF,TGTGCCAGCAGCTTACGTGGGACAGGGGTTCAGCCCCAGCATTTT
TRBJ1-2,-,TRBD1,TRBV6-6,CASSAGQGRLDGYTF,TGTGCCAGCAGCGCGGGACAGGGTCGTCTGGATGGCTACACCTTC
TRBJ1-6,-,TRBD1,TRBV5-1,CASSKSGQGSFESLHF,TGCGCCAGCAGCAAATCTGGACAGGGGTCCTTCGAGTCCCTCCACTTT
TRBJ1-1,-,TRBD1,TRBV5-6,CACIPAWGQGITEAFF,TGTGCCTGCATCCCCGCCTGGGGACAGGGAATCACTGAAGCTTTCTTT
TRBJ1-4,-,-,TRBV6-6,CASSADARGNEKLFF,TGTGCCAGCAGCGCTGACGCCCGGGGTAATGAAAAACTGTTTTTT
TRBJ2-7,-,TRBD2,TRBV29-1,CSVLRGETYEQYF,TGCAGCGTTCTCCGGGGGGAAACCTACGAGCAGTACTTC
TRBJ1-1,-,TRBD1,TRBV10-1,CASSLTGKPTEAFF,TGCGCCAGCAGTTTGACAGGGAAGCCCACTGAAGCTTTCTTT
TRBJ1-5,few,-,TRBV2,CASTPGASNQPQHF,TGTGCCAGCACCCCAGGCGCCTCCAATCAGCCCCAGCATTTT
TRBJ1-2,-,-,TRBV4-1,CASSQDLGQLNYGYTF,TGCGCCAGCAGCCAAGATTTAGGACAGCTCAACTATGGCTACACCTTC
TRBJ1-1,-,-,TRBV29-1,CSVEGLNTEAFF,TGCAGCGTTGAAGGGCTGAACACTGAAGCTTTCTTT